This entry features one T cell receptor (beta chain) sequence. In this sample, this clonotype turned up a few times. Its antigen is not yet known. Base qualities were left out, and no much larger clone turns up one base away. The sample is drawn from a study of T cells of healthy individuals (dated by TCRdb to about 2018). Library method: 5' RACE. The sample was run on an Illumina MiSeq. In TCRdb, the public reads were trimmed at Q25 with fastp and aligned with MiXCR, with productive beta chains retained. Every entry covers one CDR3 protein and lists the most common genes and DNA from its rows. In all, the sample holds 60,000 to 75,000 distinct CDR3 sequences, and roughly 17% of those were seen once. The ten largest clones represent approximately 4.8% of the sample. The sequence derives from a human donor in good health.

The nucleotide sequence reads TGTGCCAGCAGCTTGGGCCTGACAGATACTGGAAACACCATATATTTT. It encodes CASSLGLTDTGNTIYF. The sequence links TRBV5-8 to TRBJ1-3; the best D guess is TRBD1, with 5 bases matching. According to the germline V gene, CDR1 reads SGHTS and CDR2 reads YDEGEE. Its CDR3 holds 16 amino acids, cysteine through phenylalanine. Just CDR3 DNA is preserved here, 48 bases in frame from base 1. V loses 0 bases of germline sequence and J loses 2 bases, and the interval between the two ends is 12 bases.